Listed below are T cell receptor beta chains from one sample, sequenced in a study of blood T cell repertoires in COVID-19. The method was immunoSEQ multiplex PCR; TCRdb's version includes in-frame clones alone and lacks a portion of them. The table lists some 130,000 clones, approximately 84% of them singletons. The sequencing input was peripheral blood. The receptors originated from a woman older than 75 with acute or convalescent COVID-19. Each CDR3 is given without its conserved first and last residue. The listing skips clone size in some rows; elsewhere it reads once, few, many or a size class.

J gene	clone size	V gene	CDR3 protein
TRBJ2-5	NA	TRBV27	ASSSEGGTSGAQETQY
TRBJ1-1	NA	TRBV4-1	ASSQADRGREAF
TRBJ1-1	NA	TRBV18	ASSPRGAAF
TRBJ2-1	NA	TRBV6-2/TRBV6-3	ASSYSGRNEQF
TRBJ2-1	NA	TRBV6-6	ASSYGLKRDNEQF
TRBJ2-5	NA	TRBV6-2/TRBV6-3	ASSSRLASRKQETQY
TRBJ1-1	NA	TRBV7-2	ASSLSQEDEAF
TRBJ2-7	NA	TRBV3-1/TRBV3-2	ASSQVYRGIYEQY
TRBJ1-1	NA	TRBV12-3/TRBV12-4	ASSYTGGLGAF
TRBJ2-3	NA	TRBV5-5	ASSDTGTSGRTDTQY
TRBJ2-3	NA	TRBV11-2	ASSSALTGGYTQY
TRBJ2-5	few	TRBV11-2	ASSLDWAEETQY
TRBJ2-1	NA	TRBV5-4	ASTLGGGLYNEQF
TRBJ1-1	NA	TRBV5-4	ASSRGVAESNTEAF
TRBJ2-7	NA	TRBV5-5	ASTFTGRAQF
TRBJ1-5	NA	TRBV30	AWDTGFNQPQH
TRBJ1-4	NA	TRBV5-5	ASSFGGVNEKLF
TRBJ2-1	NA	TRBV7-2	ASSPPGARNEQF
TRBJ2-1	NA	TRBV27	ASSQRYSPVF
TRBJ2-7	NA	TRBV27	ASSLGGLASEQY
TRBJ1-5	NA	TRBV3-1/TRBV3-2	ASSQRTGADQPQH
TRBJ2-2	few	TRBV7-2	ASSSSISGGEFTGELF
TRBJ2-1	NA	TRBV19	ASSIGLADYNEQF
TRBJ2-1	NA	TRBV11-3	ASSFDGGLDNEQF
TRBJ1-6	NA	TRBV6-5	ASSYSLSRRNSPLH
TRBJ2-1	NA	TRBV2	ASSPTRDFLF
TRBJ2-5	NA	TRBV6-1	ASSEAGGPREVQY
TRBJ1-1	NA	TRBV4-3	ASSQDSQPNTEAF
TRBJ2-1	NA	TRBV7-2	ASSFPGLAGSSSYNEQF
TRBJ2-2	NA	TRBV9	ASSVGGSGPGELF
TRBJ1-1	NA	TRBV19	ASSEDRAVTEAF
TRBJ1-5	NA	TRBV10-3	AISPGQGRQGNQPQH
TRBJ1-1	NA	TRBV9	ASSVPASGMNTEAF
TRBJ2-1	NA	TRBV10-1	ASSAAGVGANEQF
TRBJ1-1	few	TRBV10-2	ASSGTGFTEAF
TRBJ1-4	NA	TRBV6-5	ASLGTGYNEKLF
TRBJ1-2	NA	TRBV9	ASSVSLEAHYGYT
TRBJ2-2	NA	TRBV20-1	SASQSGAGELF